These T cell receptor beta chains were read from a single sample in a study of blood T cell repertoires in COVID-19. Sequenced by immunoSEQ multiplex PCR; TCRdb stores in-frame clones only, minus some. Of roughly 430,000 clones detected, more than 70% appear once; the ten largest clones hold 1.4% to 1.5%. Material for sequencing was PBMCs or T cells enriched from blood (not recorded which). Receptors were obtained from a woman between 18 and 29 years old who had been exposed to COVID-19. Both conserved end residues are part of each CDR3. The order of the fields is clone size, J gene, V gene, D gene, CDR3 protein, CDR3 DNA. A D gene is named only where the DNA matches it firmly. Part of the rows lack a size; the others show once, few, many or a class for expanded clones.

>NA|TRBJ2-1|TRBV6-6|TRBD1
CASSLPHGQGARNEQFF
TGTGCCAGCAGTCTACCCCACGGGCAGGGGGCGAGGAATGAGCAGTTCTTC
>NA|TRBJ2-7|TRBV29-1|NA
CSVAEQGDDEQYF
TGCAGCGTAGCGGAACAGGGAGACGACGAGCAGTACTTC
>once|TRBJ1-6|TRBV28|NA
CASSWGGGALHF
TGTGCCAGCAGTTGGGGGGGTGGGGCCCTCCACTTT
>NA|TRBJ1-2|TRBV28|NA
CASSNYGYTF
TGTGCCAGCTCGAACTATGGCTACACCTTC
>NA|TRBJ1-6|TRBV6-5|TRBD1
CASSYSGQLNSPLHF
TGTGCCAGCAGTTACTCGGGACAGTTAAATTCACCCCTCCACTTT
>NA|TRBJ2-7|TRBV27|NA
CASSPITLVYGEQYF
TGTGCCAGCAGTCCCATTACCCTAGTTTACGGCGAGCAGTACTTC
>NA|TRBJ1-2|TRBV28|TRBD1
CASSRDRGLSYYTF
TGTGCCAGCAGTAGGGACAGGGGGCTCTCCTACTACACCTTC
>NA|TRBJ1-1|TRBV2|TRBD1
CATRTGNTEAFF
TGTGCCACCCGGACAGGGAACACTGAAGCTTTCTTT
>NA|TRBJ1-2|TRBV28|TRBD1
CASSSPGTENYGYTF
TGTGCCAGCAGTTCCCCCGGGACAGAGAACTATGGCTACACCTTC
>many|TRBJ1-2|TRBV11-2|TRBD1
CASTLGQGRGYTF
TGTGCCAGCACCTTAGGACAGGGTCGTGGCTACACCTTC
>once|TRBJ2-7|TRBV6-1|NA
CASSEWPINYEQYF
TGTGCCAGCAGTGAGTGGCCGATTAACTACGAGCAGTACTTC
>NA|TRBJ1-2|TRBV14|NA
CASSQVRQGSGYTF
TGTGCCAGCAGCCAAGTGCGGCAGGGCTCTGGCTACACCTTC
>NA|TRBJ1-1|TRBV10-2|NA
CASTAGLNTEAFF
TGCGCCAGCACGGCAGGGTTGAACACTGAAGCTTTCTTT
>NA|TRBJ2-7|TRBV2|NA
CASSEALRQFPYEQYF
TGTGCCAGCAGTGAAGCGCTTCGCCAGTTCCCTTACGAGCAGTACTTC
>NA|TRBJ2-3|TRBV6-5|TRBD1
CASKRTGVTDTQYF
TGTGCCAGCAAAAGGACAGGGGTTACAGATACGCAGTATTTT
>NA|TRBJ2-1|TRBV9|NA
CASSVPGLGSGYNEQFF
TGTGCCAGCAGCGTTCCGGGCCTCGGGAGTGGGTACAATGAGCAGTTCTTC
>NA|TRBJ2-6|TRBV6-4|TRBD2
CASSASVVAGASGANVLTF
TGTGCCAGCAGTGCCTCTGTCGTAGCGGGGGCGTCTGGGGCCAACGTCCTGACTTTC
>once|TRBJ2-7|TRBV27|NA
CASSGGPLLAAFSEQYF
TGTGCCAGCAGTGGGGGGCCCCTCCTAGCGGCTTTTAGCGAGCAGTACTTC
>NA|TRBJ2-7|TRBV18|NA
CASSPGREETREQYF
TGTGCCAGCTCACCAGGCAGGGAAGAAACTCGGGAGCAGTACTTC
>NA|TRBJ2-3|TRBV5-1|NA
CASSLGNSHPSTDTQYF
TGCGCCAGCAGCTTGGGGAACAGTCACCCTAGCACAGATACGCAGTATTTT
>few|TRBJ2-1|TRBV7-3|TRBD1
CASSPGTGYNEQFF
TGTGCCAGCAGCCCAGGGACAGGCTACAATGAGCAGTTCTTC
>NA|TRBJ2-7|TRBV5-1|TRBD1
CASTPSAGTGVYEQYF
TGCGCCAGCACTCCGTCTGCCGGGACAGGGGTTTACGAGCAGTACTTC
>NA|TRBJ1-4|TRBV13|NA
CASSINGGPNEKLFF
TGTGCCAGCAGCATAAACGGGGGACCTAATGAAAAACTGTTTTTT
>once|TRBJ2-1|TRBV7-2|TRBD2
CASSLAGSGGPYNEQFF
TGTGCCAGCAGCTTAGCGGGTAGCGGGGGCCCCTACAATGAGCAGTTCTTC
>NA|TRBJ1-1|TRBV5-1|NA
CASTPTTGSIEAFF
TGCGCCAGCACTCCGACGACAGGTTCGATTGAAGCTTTCTTT
>NA|TRBJ2-1|TRBV7-9|NA
CASASSAGQVEQFF
TGTGCCAGCGCCAGTTCCGCCGGTCAAGTAGAGCAGTTCTTC
>NA|TRBJ2-7|TRBV7-2|NA
CASSPARGSYEQYF
TGTGCCAGCAGCCCCGCAAGGGGGTCCTACGAGCAGTACTTC
>NA|TRBJ2-5|TRBV3-1/TRBV3-2|NA
CASSPRGGTQYF
TGTGCCAGCAGCCCCCGAGGGGGGACCCAGTACTTC
>NA|TRBJ2-2|TRBV7-2|TRBD1
CASSPGTGAVGELFF
TGTGCCAGCAGCCCGGGGACAGGGGCCGTCGGGGAGCTGTTTTTT
>NA|TRBJ1-5|TRBV2|NA
CATGLDSSNQPQHF
TGTGCCACCGGCCTCGACAGTAGTAATCAGCCCCAGCATTTT
>NA|TRBJ1-1|TRBV9|NA
CASSVAPTRGTEAFF
TGTGCCAGCAGCGTAGCGCCGACCCGGGGGACTGAAGCTTTCTTT
>NA|TRBJ2-5|TRBV3-1/TRBV3-2|TRBD2
CASSQELAGVIWNHQETQYF
TGTGCCAGCAGCCAGGAACTAGCGGGGGTGATTTGGAACCACCAAGAGACCCAGTACTTC
>NA|TRBJ2-3|TRBV10-1|NA
CASSSGDPRDTQYF
TGCGCCAGCAGTTCGGGTGACCCACGAGATACGCAGTATTTT
>NA|TRBJ1-5|TRBV27|TRBD1
CASSPWTGDQPQHF
TGTGCCAGCAGTCCGTGGACAGGGGATCAGCCCCAGCATTTT
>NA|TRBJ2-7|TRBV13|TRBD2
CASTNSGRTYEQYF
TGTGCCAGCACCAATAGCGGGAGAACTTACGAGCAGTACTTC
>NA|TRBJ1-5|TRBV4-1|NA
CASSQVSGAGSNQPQHF
TGCGCCAGCAGCCAAGTATCAGGGGCAGGGAGCAATCAGCCCCAGCATTTT
>few|TRBJ2-7|TRBV27|NA
CASSSSGSEQYF
NA
>NA|TRBJ1-2|TRBV23-1|NA
CASSFRVNYGYTF
TGCGCCAGCAGTTTCAGGGTTAACTATGGCTACACCTTC
>NA|TRBJ2-7|TRBV7-6|NA
CASSATYEQYF
TGTGCCAGCAGCGCGACCTACGAGCAGTACTTC
>NA|TRBJ1-3|TRBV6-5|NA
CATTRKPGGNTIYF
TGTGCCACCACCCGTAAGCCGGGTGGAAACACCATATATTTT
>once|TRBJ2-5|TRBV7-9|TRBD1
CASNRGDRLQETQYF
TGTGCCAGCAACCGAGGGGACAGACTCCAAGAGACCCAGTACTTC
>NA|TRBJ1-2|TRBV5-5|TRBD1
CASSSGTGGESGGYTF
TGTGCCAGCAGTTCCGGGACAGGGGGCGAGTCGGGCGGCTACACCTTC
>NA|TRBJ1-5|TRBV28|NA
CASRSGVVQPQHF
TGTGCCAGCAGGTCAGGGGTGGTTCAGCCCCAGCATTTT
>NA|TRBJ2-7|TRBV7-6|NA
CASSLAGPSSYEQYF
TGTGCCAGCAGCTTAGCTGGTCCTAGCTCCTACGAACAGTACTTC
>NA|TRBJ2-1|TRBV5-4|NA
CASSWTLNNEQFF
TGTGCCAGCAGCTGGACTCTGAACAATGAGCAGTTCTTC
>NA|TRBJ2-7|TRBV28|TRBD2
CASSLGAGANEQYF
TGTGCCAGCAGTTTAGGTGCGGGAGCCAACGAGCAGTACTTC
>NA|TRBJ1-1|TRBV7-3|NA
CASSLNRVTEAFF
TGTGCCAGCAGCTTAAATCGGGTGACTGAAGCTTTCTTT
>NA|TRBJ2-7|TRBV4-1|TRBD1
CASSREVLRTGGYEQYF
TGCGCCAGCAGTCGAGAGGTCCTGAGGACAGGGGGTTACGAGCAGTACTTC